Sequencing of this TCR beta chain was carried out in a study of blood T cells in healthy people across ages. Germline V lookup: CDR1 MDHEN, CDR2 SYDVKM. This CDR3 contains 16 residues. Trimming cost V 6 bases and J 4 bases; bases outside gene matches: 9. The second PCR ran roughly 6 to 11 cycles with a sample-barcoded 5' primer and J-beta primers. In TCRdb, the 5' RACE reads were re-called with MiXCR into one record per CDR3 protein. The table has roughly 700,000 distinct CDR3 sequences, roughly 49% seen once. This clonotype was seen a handful of times. This chain joins TRBV28 and TRBJ2-6; 7 nucleotides align to TRBD1. The source is a woman between 55 and 75 years old in good health. The sample taken for sequencing was blood. The CDR3 spells CASRDRTFFGANVLTF. The CDR3 nucleotides are TGTGCCAGCAGGGACAGGACCTTCTTCGGGGCCAACGTCCTGACTTTC.